The entry below gives a single T cell receptor beta chain sequence along with its context. The antigen is not known. Through Arm-PCR of CDR3 regions and iRepertoire HTBI primers, TCR beta libraries were built. TCRdb itself ran the multiplex PCR reads through MiXCR, one entry per CDR3 protein. The sample carries 550,000 to 700,000 distinct CDR3 sequences, 16% recorded once. The data were taken from a study of regulatory T cells in long-lasting Graves disease. With 1 base removed from V and 8 bases from J, the gap between germline ends came to 11 bases. The CDR3 consists of 14 residues. Study-wide findings and caveats: No thyroid tissue was studied; the work used peripheral blood only.

The sample's time point: newly diagnosed GD, antithyroid drugs for less than 3 months. From RNA extracted from PBMCs, the TCR library was made. This sample also appeared in a second study, on T cells in Graves' hyperthyroidism and ophthalmopathy. That paper states: Researchers ran a first-round RT-PCR on the TCR CDR3 using the HTBI primer set.

Here the sequenced sample was peripheral blood mononuclear cells (PBMCs), taken at new diagnosis, from a patient treated with antithyroid drugs. The sequence was obtained from a man between 18 and 29 years old with Graves disease. The V gene is TRBV12-3 or TRBV12-4, the J gene TRBJ1-4, with D possibly matching TRBD1 (5 bases). CDR3 sequence (DNA): TGTGCCAGCAGTTTAGGGGGTCAGGGCGAAAAACTGTTTTTT. It specifies CASSLGGQGEKLFF.